This T cell receptor beta chain was recovered during a study of T cell responses to AZD1222 COVID-19 vaccine. The germline V gene encodes CDR1 SGHVS and CDR2 FNYEAQ. The CDR3 has 15 residues. V was pared by 4 bases and J by 2 bases, with 15 bases between. This table comes from immunoSEQ multiplex PCR, and its TCRdb copy is limited to in-frame clones, with some not included. The sample holds approximately 77,000 clones, roughly 90% seen once. The sequencing used peripheral blood, collected 28 days after the second AZD1222 dose. V usage is TRBV7-6 and J usage is TRBJ2-7, with D hard to call. The TCR originated in an adult who received the AZD1222 COVID-19 vaccine. CDR3 nucleotides: TGTGCCAGCAGCTCCCTAATGGGGTCCCCCTACGAGCAGTACTTC. Its translation is CASSSLMGSPYEQYF.